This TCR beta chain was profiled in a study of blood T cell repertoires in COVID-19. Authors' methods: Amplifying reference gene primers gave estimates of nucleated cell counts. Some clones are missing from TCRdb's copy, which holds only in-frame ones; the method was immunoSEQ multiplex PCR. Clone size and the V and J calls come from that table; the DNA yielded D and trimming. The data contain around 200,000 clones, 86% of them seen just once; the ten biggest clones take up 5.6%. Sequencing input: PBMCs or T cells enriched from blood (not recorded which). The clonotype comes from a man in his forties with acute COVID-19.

This chain's CDR3 is CASSVTGNEKLFF. In DNA form, the CDR3 reads TGTGCCAGCAGCGTTACAGGGAATGAAAAACTGTTTTTT. The J gene is TRBJ1-4, the V gene TRBV9, with TRBD1 as a possible D gene (6 bases). There are 13 residues in the CDR3. Germline V gives CDR1 SGDLS, CDR2 YYNGEE. V was pared by 2 bases and J by 5 bases, with 7 bases between.